This T cell receptor beta chain was captured by sequencing in a study of Ad26.COV2.S vaccination and SARS-CoV-2 variants. On the study more broadly: Once, or twice with 56 days between doses, Ad26.COV2.S was given intramuscularly.

Clones were sequenced by immunoSEQ multiplex PCR, and TCRdb holds only the in-frame ones, with some missing. This table holds about 350,000 clones, roughly 81% found once. Treatment defined: roughly 19 received Ad26.COV2.S at low or high dose, single or two shots; about five received placebo; per-sample allocation not given. Sampling happened 63 days after the first vaccine or placebo injection. Adults aged 18-55 years in Boston included the donor. Trimming left V 5 bases short and J 2 bases short, with 9 bases between. The CDR3 extends over 14 amino acids. Per the germline V gene, CDR1 is KGHDR and CDR2 is SFDVKD.

The specimen comprised peripheral blood, sampled in a trial of Ad26.COV2.S vaccine versus placebo. This receptor was obtained from a person between 18 and 59 years old who received the Ad26.COV2.S COVID-19 vaccine or a placebo. This sequence joins TRBV24-1 and TRBJ2-1; D unresolved. The CDR3 is CATSGVGAYNEQFF. In DNA form, the CDR3 reads TGTGCCACCAGTGGGGTTGGAGCCTACAATGAGCAGTTCTTC.